This T cell receptor beta chain was found in a study of identical twins. Overall study findings and caveats: Low generation probability was overrepresented in out-of-frame alpha sequences shared by twins. Without tracking the same donors, conclusions rested on cross-sectional statistical analysis.

Germline V gene sequence: CDR1 KGHDR, CDR2 SFDVKD. V dropped 4 bases and J dropped 14; count of bases not matched to a gene: 9. The CDR3 length is 13 residues. This clonotype showed up many times. Its specificity is not known. It was template switching that added a universal primer site, and there were unique molecular identifiers on the cDNA. TCRdb re-analysed the 5' RACE reads in MiXCR, keeping a single row per CDR3 protein. The sample lists under 400,000 distinct CDR3 sequences; around 9.7% were seen once. The sequence derives from a woman aged 45-65 years in good health. Sequencing was performed on naive T cells sorted from blood. V and J are TRBV24-1 and TRBJ2-1; TRBD1 aligns across 8 bases. This chain's CDR3 is CATSEPQGDQEFF. The CDR3 DNA reads as TGTGCCACCAGTGAACCACAGGGGGACCAGGAGTTCTTC.